One T cell receptor (beta chain) is described in this entry. Which antigen it targets is not known. It has no much larger one-base neighbor in the sample; base qualities were not kept. This record belongs to a study of T cell responses to AZD1222 COVID-19 vaccine (dated by TCRdb to about 2021). Study-level background: Because spike-specific TCR depth and breadth did not differ between the two schedules, AZD1222 recipients who got a second dose at roughly 4 weeks were pooled with those who got a second dose at roughly 12 weeks. TCR sequencing covered some 240 trial participants: 200 to 220 given two doses of AZD1222 and around 26 given two doses of MenACWY control vaccine. Trial participants were enrolled into age subgroups of 18-55, 56-69 and 70-plus years, which contained about 150, 27 and 61 TCR-sequenced participants, respectively. Results and caveats for the whole study, not just this receptor: A significant rise in spike-specific TCR breadth and depth was observed after two AZD1222 doses relative to day 0 and relative to MenACWY recipients. Most participants were white British and females outnumbered males, and the authors suggested that clonal diversity may have been underestimated. Vaccine-associated CD4 TCRs spanned the whole spike protein, with dominant responses in regions 160-218 and 743-854. Only 5 to 7 AZD1222 recipients were SARS-CoV-2 seropositive at baseline, limiting conclusions about previously exposed vaccinees. Because no day 14 peak-response samples were available, the repertoires could be characterized only after the peak T cell response. The 56-69-year group was small, and its depth increase did not reach significance, likely because of low power. Nearly half of unique spike-specific TCRs reportedly recognized epitopes outside regions mutated in the B.1.351 and B.1.1.7 variants.

The CDR3 regions of human TCRbeta chains were analyzed by immunosequencing. The original methods were these. Repertoire TCRs were checked for matches against a reference library of SARS-CoV-2-specific TCRs that had been generated using the MIRA antigen-specificity platform. Breadth was defined as the fraction of unique TCRs that were SARS-CoV-2-associated. Depth was defined as the fraction of total T cells that were SARS-CoV-2-associated. Using the MIRA data, each spike-specific TCR was mapped to the spike region that the TCR reacts to and placed in a CD4 or CD8 class. Log10-transformed breadth and depth values were compared by one-way ANOVA with Sidak's multiple comparisons tests. TCRdb mirrors the immuneACCESS table, restricted to in-frame sequences. Some clones are absent from its copies; in checked studies, under half trace to an unresolved V gene, and the reason for the others is unknown. V and J calls and clone size are copied from that table; D and trimming were computed from the DNA. In all, the sample holds tens of thousands of clones, and around 82% of those were seen once. The ten biggest clones cover roughly 21% of the sample.

From its cysteine to its phenylalanine, the CDR3 spans 13 amino acids. Only CDR3 DNA is held: 39 bases, read in frame from base 1. From the germline V gene (reference sequence), CDR1 is LNHDA and CDR2 is SQIVND. Trimming costs V 6 bases and J 4 bases, and their ends lie 10 bases apart. The time point label for this specimen denotes: baseline before first vaccination. Samples from vaccinated people were obtained from the UK trials COV001 and COV002, which included a single-blind randomized controlled phase 2/3 trial of AZD1222 (ChAdOx1 nCoV-19) in healthy adults. Trial participant PBMC samples were collected at day 0 and day 28 after the second dose for TCRbeta chain sequencing.

Rearrangement joined TRBV19 to TRBJ1-5; the D gene is perhaps TRBD1, on 5 matching bases. The sequence derives from an adult in good health. This material consisted of peripheral blood, taken on day 0 of AZD1222 vaccination. In nucleotides, the sequence is TGTGCCAGTAGGTCAGGGCAAAATCAGCCCCAGCATTTT. Translated, it gives CASRSGQNQPQHF.